This T cell receptor beta chain was observed in a study of breast tumors, draining lymph nodes, adjacent tissues. Samples came from axillary lymph nodes draining the breast cancer. About this clonotype itself: Its antigen is not identified.

Overall study findings and caveats: That most tumor T cells come from lymph nodes remained unproven. Compared with lymph nodes, tumors were less diverse; compared with nontumor tissue, more. Compared with basal-like, luminal-like tumors shared significantly more repertoire with nontumor tissue. Data fit most tumor T cells coming from lymph node, expanding in tumor.

The CDR3 spans 16 residues. V lost 4 bases and J lost 0, with 13 bases in between. Germline values: CDR1 LGHDT, CDR2 YNNKEL (reference sequence). One entry per CDR3 protein results from TCRdb running MiXCR on the multiplex PCR reads. The sample includes under 300,000 distinct CDR3 sequences, 30% to 35% of them seen just once. The sample was axillary lymph node tissue. The chain has TRBV3-1 and TRBJ1-3; D unresolved. The clonotype comes from a female donor with breast cancer. Some clones in this sample may be carry-over from other donors' samples. In DNA form, the CDR3 reads TGTGCCAGCAGCCGTTTGACCCAAAGCTCTGGAAACACCATATATTTT. Translated: CASSRLTQSSGNTIYF.